Reported below is one T cell receptor beta chain. Sequencing used immunoSEQ multiplex PCR; TCRdb keeps in-frame clones, though not all of them. The sample has around 75,000 clones, around 92% seen once. This record belongs to a study of control samples from healthy donors and cancer patients. The clonotype was recovered from a woman aged 55-70 years in good health. The material sequenced was blood.

The CDR3 coding sequence is TGTGCCAGCAGTTTATTCTGGGGCGCGACCAATTCACCCCTCCACTTT. Protein product: CASSLFWGATNSPLHF. The chain combines TRBV27 with TRBJ1-6; possible D gene TRBD1, 5 bases. This CDR3 has 16 residues. Trimming removed 1 base at V and 7 bases at J, with 14 bases between. Germline V lookup: CDR1 MNHEY, CDR2 SMNVEV (reference sequence).